This entry lists 10 T cell receptor beta chains sequenced from one sample in a study of chemoradiotherapy in HPV16-positive cancers. Method: immunoSEQ multiplex PCR; TCRdb's copy keeps in-frame clones and lacks some. Here the sample spans approximately 7,500 clones, about 66% being singletons. Sampling was carried out from a patient who underwent chemoradiotherapy. The receptors derive from a human donor with HPV-associated anogenital cancer.

V usage is TRBV18 and J usage is TRBJ2-7, with 7 positions matching TRBD2. The junction had 7 bases not matched to a gene; V was cut back by 2 bases and J by 6 bases. This CDR3 spans 14 amino acids. CDR1 is KGHSH and CDR2 is LQKENI in the germline V gene. The CDR3 nucleotides read TGTGCCAGCTCACCAGCCAGGGAGGGGCTCGAGCAGTACGTC. It encodes CASSPAREGLEQYV.

The rearrangement uses TRBV7-9 and TRBJ1-2; no clear D. Trimming left V 4 bases short and J 5 bases short, with 14 bases between. The germline V gene encodes CDR1 SEHNR and CDR2 FQNEAQ (reference sequence). This CDR3 spans 14 amino acids. The CDR3 coding sequence is TGTGCCAGCAGCTCGGAGGTCCCGAGGTATGGCTACACCTTC. Translation gives CASSSEVPRYGYTF.

This chain connects TRBV7-8 to TRBJ2-1, with a weak D call TRBD2 (5 bases). There are 15 residues in the CDR3. V lost 1 base and J 10 bases, leaving 17 bases between the germline ends. CDR1 and CDR2 from the germline V gene are SGHVS and FQNEAQ. This CDR3 reads CASSLVPPSNREQFF. As DNA, the CDR3 is TGTGCCAGCAGCTTAGTTCCCCCTAGCAATCGGGAGCAGTTCTTC. The complete variable domain, with remaining parts taken from reference TRBV7-8 and TRBJ2-1, reads GAGVSQSPRYKVAKRGQDVALRCDPISGHVSLFWYQQALGQGPEFLTYFQNEAQLDKSGLPSDRFFAERPEGSVSTLKIQRTQQEDSAVYLCASSLVPPSNREQFFGPGTRLTVL.

This chain connects TRBV2 to TRBJ2-2; 8 bases map to TRBD2. V was pared by 6 bases and J by 6 bases, with 3 bases of the junction left unmatched. CDR1 SNHLY and CDR2 FYNNEI come from the germline V gene. The CDR3 length is 13 residues. The CDR3 loop reads CASRETSAGELFF. CDR3 bases: TGTGCCAGCAGAGAGACTAGCGCCGGGGAGCTGTTTTTT.

There are a few counts of this clone. The rearrangement links TRBV18 to TRBJ1-2; D uncertain. This CDR3 has 15 residues. The V gene lost 5 bases and the J gene lost 4 bases, with 17 bases spanning the gap. In germline, CDR1 is KGHSH, CDR2 LQKENI. DNA for the CDR3: TGTGCCAGCTCATCAAGCGCCGTTTGGTCCTATGGCTACACCTTC. This sequence encodes CASSSSAVWSYGYTF.

The CDR3 loop reads CASSLERVNTEAFF. CDR3 nucleotide sequence: TGCGCCAGCAGCTTGGAGAGGGTTAACACTGAAGCTTTCTTT. This chain links TRBV5-1 with TRBJ1-1; D ambiguous. This CDR3 has 14 residues. The V end lost 0 bases, the J end lost 2 bases, and 8 bases lay between the germline ends. Germline values: CDR1 SGHRS, CDR2 YFSETQ.

This clone was counted a few times. The rearrangement links TRBV25-1 to TRBJ2-1; no definite D call. Germline CDR1 MGHDK, CDR2 SYGVNS. V shed 7 bases and J shed 10 bases, with 14 bases lying between them. CDR3 length equals 12 residues. The CDR3 sequence is CASKKVGSEQFF. CDR3 coding DNA: TGTGCCAGCAAAAAAGTGGGGTCCGAGCAGTTCTTC.

The chain combines TRBV4-1 with TRBJ2-5; 11 positions match TRBD2. V trimming: 1 base; J trimming: 1 base; junction bases outside the gene matches: 2. This CDR3 comprises 16 residues. Germline CDR1 reads MGHRA; CDR2 reads YSYEKL. The CDR3 region is CASSQGLAGGQETQYF. CDR3 coding DNA: TGCGCCAGCAGCCAAGGCCTAGCGGGGGGCCAAGAGACCCAGTACTTC.

The V gene is TRBV7-9, the J gene TRBJ2-3; 8 nucleotides align to TRBD2. With 3 bases clipped from V and 1 base from J, the junction kept 0 bases outside the gene matches. This CDR3 has 14 amino acids. Per the germline V gene, CDR1 is SEHNR and CDR2 is FQNEAQ (reference sequence). The chain's CDR3 is CASSFGGGTDTQYF. The DNA for the CDR3 is TGTGCCAGCAGCTTCGGGGGGGGCACAGATACGCAGTATTTT.

The V gene is TRBV6-1, the J gene TRBJ2-5, with D possibly being TRBD1 or TRBD2 (5 bases each). The germline CDR1 and CDR2 sequences are MNHNS and SASEGT. Deletions cut 2 bases from V and 8 bases from J, with 12 bases between. This CDR3 region has 13 residues. As DNA, the CDR3 is TGTGCCAGCAGTGAACTGGGACCTGGAACCCAGTACTTC. This encodes CASSELGPGTQYF.